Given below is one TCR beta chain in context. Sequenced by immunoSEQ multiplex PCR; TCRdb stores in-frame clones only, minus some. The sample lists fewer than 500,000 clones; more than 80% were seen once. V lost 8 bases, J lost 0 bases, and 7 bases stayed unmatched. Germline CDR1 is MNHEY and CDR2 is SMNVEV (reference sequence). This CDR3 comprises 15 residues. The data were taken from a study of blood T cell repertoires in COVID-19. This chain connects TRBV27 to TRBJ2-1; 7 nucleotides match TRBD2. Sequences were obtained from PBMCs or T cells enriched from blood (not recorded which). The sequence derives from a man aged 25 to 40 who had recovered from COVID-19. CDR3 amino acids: CASGSLADSYNEQFF. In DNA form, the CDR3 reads TGTGCCAGCGGCTCCCTAGCGGACTCCTACAATGAGCAGTTCTTC.